This T cell receptor (beta chain) was obtained from a study of blood T cells in healthy people across ages. A second PCR, run for roughly 7 to 11 cycles, used a sample-barcoded 5' primer plus a J-beta primer mix. All samples gave at least 2.5 million CDR3-containing paired-end reads. From the 5' RACE reads, TCRdb called clonotypes with MiXCR, one entry per CDR3 protein. This sample carries about 1.4 million distinct CDR3 sequences, around 59% of them seen once, and the ten largest clones take 6.7%. For this clonotype: Its target is unknown.

Overall study results and limits: Naive CD4+ cell counts and diversity both ran higher in long-lived than in aged donors. For the donors, CMV status was unknown and possibly confounded expanded clonotype changes.

The TCR sequence derives from a man in his late teens or twenties in good health. Sequencing was done on a sample of blood.

The CDR3 coding sequence is TGTGCCAGCAGTCGGGACAGGGGGCTAAGCTACGAGCAGTACTTC. Amino acid sequence: CASSRDRGLSYEQYF. The rearrangement links TRBV28 to TRBJ2-7, with TRBD1 matching 12 bases. The germline gives CDR1 MDHEN, CDR2 SYDVKM. CDR3 length equals 15 residues. Trimming took 5 bases from V and 3 from J; bases not matched to a gene: 5.